These T cell receptor beta chains were read from a single sample in a study of blood T cell repertoires in COVID-19. Clones were sequenced by immunoSEQ multiplex PCR, and TCRdb holds only the in-frame ones, with some missing. This table has about 170,000 clones, roughly 91% appearing once. Sequencing input: peripheral blood. These receptors were obtained from a man aged 45-60 years who had recovered from COVID-19. Both conserved end residues are part of each CDR3. The D gene is left open where the match is weak. Not every row has a clone size; where given, it reads once, few, many or a size class.

CDR3	DNA	D	V	J	size
CASSLFPGELFF	TGCGCCAGCAGCTTGTTTCCGGGGGAGCTGTTTTTT	-	TRBV5-1	TRBJ2-2	-
CASSLRANTGELFF	TGCGCCAGCAGCTTACGAGCCAACACCGGGGAGCTGTTTTTT	-	TRBV5-1	TRBJ2-2	-
CASSLLGPNQPQHF	TGTGCCAGCAGCTTATTGGGGCCCAATCAGCCCCAGCATTTT	-	TRBV7-9	TRBJ1-5	-
CASSFPLRGGYQPQHF	TGTGCCAGCAGTTTCCCCCTACGAGGGGGCTATCAGCCCCAGCATTTT	TRBD1	TRBV6-2/TRBV6-3	TRBJ1-5	once
CASSIGTGLPFF	TGTGCCAGTAGTATCGGAACGGGTCTTCCGTTCTTC	-	TRBV19	TRBJ2-1	-
CASSTTRLGYTF	TGTGCCAGCAGCACCACACGTCTCGGCTACACCTTC	-	TRBV7-2	TRBJ1-2	-
CASSFRNPLETNTGELFF	TGTGCCAGCAGCTTCCGAAACCCCCTGGAGACGAACACCGGGGAGCTGTTTTTT	-	TRBV7-9	TRBJ2-2	-
CASSLRPGTGSSGNTIYF	TGTGCCAGCAGCCTTCGTCCCGGGACAGGGAGCTCTGGAAACACCATATATTTT	TRBD1	TRBV28	TRBJ1-3	-
CASSIAWRGRTGELFF	TGTGCCAGTAGTATAGCGTGGCGGGGAAGGACCGGGGAGCTGTTTTTT	-	TRBV19	TRBJ2-2	-
CASSLLPSGGGRQETQYF	TGTGCCAGCAGCTTACTCCCTAGCGGGGGGGGGCGTCAAGAGACCCAGTACTTC	TRBD2	TRBV7-2	TRBJ2-5	-
CASSLALTGELFF	TGTGCCAGCAGTTTGGCCCTGACAGGGGAGCTGTTTTTT	-	TRBV28	TRBJ2-2	-